The 26 T cell receptor beta chains presented below share a single source sample, sequenced in a study of vaccination and CD4 T cells after COVID-19. Their antigens remain unidentified. Treatment reported: approximately 9-day PBMC culture with coronavirus spike peptide pools or control peptides (ViraFEST assay). With the Oncomine TCR Beta short-read assay, DNA from cultured CD4+ T cells was sequenced. TCRdb reprocessed the PCR reads with MiXCR, giving one entry per CDR3 protein. The sample carries under 30,000 distinct CDR3 sequences, roughly 45% recorded once. Sequencing was done on a sample of CD4+ T cells from blood, cultured in vitro. These receptors originate from a human donor who had recovered from COVID-19.

V gene TRBV9 combines with J gene TRBJ1-2, with unresolved D. V dropped 0 bases and J dropped 7 bases, with 10 bases sitting between them. This CDR3 spans 13 amino acids. Germline values: CDR1 SGDLS, CDR2 YYNGEE. The CDR3 loop reads CASSVGGFSGYTF. The CDR3 region has the DNA TGTGCCAGCAGCGTAGGAGGGTTTAGTGGCTACACCTTC.

The sample holds a few counts of this clonotype. V usage is TRBV20-1 and J usage is TRBJ1-1, with 8 bases fitting TRBD1. J was trimmed by 3 bases and V by 8 bases; bases with no gene match: 20. CDR3 length equals 17 residues. The germline V gene encodes CDR1 DFQATT and CDR2 SNEGSKA (reference sequence). This CDR3 reads CSSHRSGQGWGHTEAFF. The CDR3 DNA follows: TGCAGTTCCCATAGATCCGGACAGGGCTGGGGGCACACTGAAGCTTTCTTT.

This clonotype has more than one count but fewer than ten. The J gene is TRBJ1-1, the V gene TRBV7-8, with no clear D. Trimming pared 5 bases from V and 1 base from J, leaving 11 bases between. Germline V gene sequence: CDR1 SGHVS, CDR2 FQNEAQ. The CDR3 runs 14 residues. CDR3 amino acids: CASSTIDGNTEAFF. The CDR3 DNA sequence: TGTGCCAGCAGCACAATAGACGGGAACACTGAAGCTTTCTTT.

This clonotype was counted a few times. This chain uses TRBV24-1 with TRBJ1-2; 9 bases fit TRBD1. After removal of 8 bases from V and 4 bases from J, the junction contained 7 bases not matched to a gene. This CDR3 region has 14 residues. In germline, CDR1 is KGHDR, CDR2 SFDVKD. For the CDR3, the DNA is TGTGCCACCACAGACAGGGGGGCTTGCTATGGCTACACCTTC. Protein sequence: CATTDRGACYGYTF.

This chain links TRBV20-1 with TRBJ2-1; TRBD1 matches at 8 bases. The length of the CDR3 is 14 residues. Germline V gene data show CDR1 as DFQATT and CDR2 as SNEGSKA (reference sequence). V lost 3 bases and J lost 9; bases outside the gene matches: 10. CDR3 nucleotide sequence: TGCAGTGCTAGCCGGACAGGGAAACGCGGTGAGCAGTTCTTC. Its translation is CSASRTGKRGEQFF.

This clonotype was seen only a few times. The chain couples TRBV6-1 to TRBJ1-2, with D possibly matching TRBD1 (5 bases). CDR1 MNHNS and CDR2 SASEGT come from the germline V gene. The CDR3 sequence is 15 residues long. The ends were cut back, 3 bases at V and 8 bases at J, with 19 bases in the middle. The CDR3: CASSESSGIREGYTF. DNA of the CDR3: TGTGCCAGCAGTGAGTCCTCAGGGATTAGGGAAGGCTACACCTTC.

The chain links TRBV20-1 to TRBJ1-5; possible D gene TRBD1, 5 bases. Germline values: CDR1 DFQATT, CDR2 SNEGSKA (reference sequence). CDR3 length: 16 amino acids. V lost 1 base, J lost 0 bases, and 13 bases lay in between. This chain's CDR3 is CSARVGRRGSNQPQHF. In DNA form, the CDR3 reads TGCAGTGCTAGAGTAGGAAGAAGGGGTAGCAATCAGCCCCAGCATTTT.

The chain carries TRBV7-9 and TRBJ2-1; TRBD1 aligns across 8 bases. The germline V gene encodes CDR1 SEHNR and CDR2 FQNEAQ (reference sequence). With 0 bases clipped from V and 6 bases from J, the junction kept 4 bases outside the gene matches. CDR3 length equals 15 residues. The CDR3 spells CASSLAGRGLNEQFF. CDR3 sequence (DNA): TGTGCCAGCAGCTTAGCAGGCAGGGGGCTCAATGAGCAGTTCTTC. The complete variable domain, with remaining parts taken from reference TRBV7-9 and TRBJ2-1, reads DTGVSQNPRHKITKRGQNVTFRCDPISEHNRLYWYRQTLGQGPEFLTYFQNEAQLEKSRLLSDRFSAERPKGSFSTLEIQRTEQGDSAMYLCASSLAGRGLNEQFFGPGTRLTVL.

V usage is TRBV27 and J usage is TRBJ2-1; a possible D gene is TRBD2 (6 bases). The CDR3 totals 13 residues. Germline V lookup: CDR1 MNHEY, CDR2 SMNVEV (reference sequence). V shed 4 bases and J shed 4 bases, with 8 bases lying between them. DNA of the CDR3: TGTGCCAGCAGTTCTGGGGGGTACAATGAGCAGTTCTTC. It specifies CASSSGGYNEQFF.

This chain joins TRBV14 and TRBJ2-5; the D is unclear. V was shortened by 1 base and J by 8 bases, with 8 bases between the two germline ends. This CDR3 comprises 12 residues. Germline CDR1 and CDR2: SGHDN and FVKESK. The CDR3 DNA reads TGTGCCAGCAGCCAAGCGGCTAGTACCCAGTACTTC. This gives the protein CASSQAASTQYF.

This sequence joins TRBV4-3 and TRBJ2-1; 7 positions match TRBD1. CDR1 is LGHNA and CDR2 is YSLEER in the germline V gene. Unmatched junction bases numbered 20, after V lost 7 bases and J lost 8 bases. The CDR3 is 17 residues long. As DNA, the CDR3 is TGCGCCAGCACCGAACGTGCAGGAGTTCGAGGGGGCGATGAGCAGTTCTTC. This sequence encodes CASTERAGVRGGDEQFF.

This clonotype appeared once. J is TRBJ2-3 and V is TRBV9; 8 bases agree with TRBD2. The CDR3 spans 16 residues. The V segment lost 0 bases and the J segment 2 bases; nucleotides outside the gene matches: 5. Germline V lookup: CDR1 SGDLS, CDR2 YYNGEE. CDR3 amino acids: CASSVVSGGPTDTQYF. CDR3 nucleotides: TGTGCCAGCAGCGTAGTGAGCGGGGGACCCACAGATACGCAGTATTTT.

The table lists this clonotype with a few counts. The chain links TRBV5-4 to TRBJ2-7; D is unresolved. CDR3 length equals 14 residues. Trimming shortened V by 0 bases and J by 4 bases, and 11 bases separated the two germline ends. Germline values: CDR1 SGHNT, CDR2 YYREEE (reference sequence). The CDR3 is CASSLGVRSYEQYF. In nucleotides, the CDR3 is TGTGCCAGCAGCTTGGGCGTAAGATCGTACGAGCAGTACTTC.

By sample share, this clonotype is medium-sized. The chain recombines TRBV7-2 with TRBJ1-1; 7 nucleotides match TRBD1. The J segment lost 2 bases and the V segment lost 0 bases, leaving 9 bases of the junction unmatched. The germline V gene encodes CDR1 SGHTA and CDR2 FQGNSA. The CDR3 contains 17 residues. CDR3 amino acids: CASSLAWFGTANTEAFF. CDR3 nucleotide sequence: TGTGCCAGCAGCTTAGCGTGGTTTGGGACAGCCAACACTGAAGCTTTCTTT.

The rearrangement uses TRBV21-1 and TRBJ1-5. TRBV21-1 is shown as a pseudogene. The CDR3 consists of 19 residues. CDR3 amino acids: CASSKALRSGYRTNQPQHF. The CDR3 nucleotides read TGTGCCAGCAGCAAAGCGCTTAGGTCGGGTTACAGAACTAATCAGCCCCAGCATTTT.

The CDR3 protein is CASSPGVPTGGELFF. The DNA for the CDR3 is TGTGCCAGCAGTCCAGGGGTCCCAACTGGTGGGGAGCTGTTTTTT. This sequence joins TRBV7-7 and TRBJ2-2, with D perhaps matching TRBD1 (6 bases). The CDR3 runs to 15 residues. The V end was cut by 6 bases, the J end by 8 bases, with 19 bases between. Per the germline V gene, CDR1 is SSHAT and CDR2 is FNYEAQ (reference sequence).

The chain links TRBV30 to TRBJ2-7, with 12 bases that match TRBD1. V trimming: 2 bases; J trimming: 6 bases; junction bases outside the gene matches: 5. Germline-derived CDR1 and CDR2 are GTSNPN and SVGIG (reference sequence). The CDR3 covers 14 residues. This CDR3 reads CAWSSGQGALEQYF. The CDR3 bases are TGTGCCTGGAGTTCGGGACAGGGGGCGCTCGAGCAGTACTTC.

This clonotype has only one observation. The chain has TRBV5-1 and TRBJ1-1, with no clear D. The CDR3 sequence is 13 residues long. Trimming removed 3 bases from V and 10 bases from J, with 16 bases in between. Germline V gene data show CDR1 as SGHRS and CDR2 as YFSETQ. The CDR3 region has the DNA TGCGCCAGCAGCTCTGAGGGCCGCTGGGGAGCTTTCTTT. As protein: CASSSEGRWGAFF. Filled out from reference TRBV5-1 and TRBJ1-1, the complete variable domain reads KAGVTQTPRYLIKTRGQQVTLSCSPISGHRSVSWYQQTPGQGLQFLFEYFSETQRNKGNFPGRFSGRQFSNSRSEMNVSTLELGDSALYLCASSSEGRWGAFFGQGTRLTVV.

This clonotype was observed a few times. The chain links TRBV19 to TRBJ2-3; D might be TRBD1 (7 bases). This CDR3 spans 14 amino acids. The ends were cut back, 5 bases at V and 5 bases at J, with 14 bases in the middle. From germline, CDR1 is LNHDA and CDR2 SQIVND (reference sequence). CDR3 DNA sequence: TGTGCCAGTAGTCCTCGACAGGGAGGAGATACGCAGTATTTT. Amino acid sequence: CASSPRQGGDTQYF.

The chain recombines TRBV28 with TRBJ2-3; 13 bases fit TRBD2. This CDR3 comprises 17 residues. Germline V CDR1 and CDR2: MDHEN, SYDVKM. J lost 0 bases, V lost 3 bases, and 3 bases had no gene match. In DNA form, the CDR3 reads TGTGCCAGCAGTTTTGGGACTAGCGGGACAAGCACAGATACGCAGTATTTT. This sequence encodes CASSFGTSGTSTDTQYF.

This clonotype was counted only a few times. The chain has TRBV2 and TRBJ1-6, with D maybe TRBD1 (6 bases). Germline V lookup: CDR1 SNHLY, CDR2 FYNNEI. The CDR3 totals 15 residues. V lost 3 bases and J lost 10, with 16 bases in between. The CDR3 DNA sequence: TGTGCCAGCAGTGATCGGGACAATCGGGGGTCACCCCTCCACTTT. Its translation is CASSDRDNRGSPLHF. The whole variable domain, filled in from reference TRBV2 and TRBJ1-6, reads EPEVTQTPSHQVTQMGQEVILRCVPISNHLYFYWYRQILGQKVEFLVSFYNNEISEKSEIFDDQFSVERPDGSNFTLKIRSTKLEDSAMYFCASSDRDNRGSPLHFGNGTRLTVT.

This clonotype has only a few counts. V and J are TRBV27 and TRBJ2-7; 11 bases are shared with TRBD2. Germline loops: CDR1 MNHEY, CDR2 SMNVEV (reference sequence). V gave up 5 bases and J gave up 4 bases; unmatched junction bases: 10. CDR3 length: 16 amino acids. CDR3 sequence: CASSGVGTSGKYEQYF. The CDR3 nucleotides are TGTGCCAGCAGTGGAGTCGGGACTAGCGGTAAGTACGAGCAGTACTTC.

The table lists this clonotype with a few counts. The J gene is TRBJ2-3, the V gene TRBV20-1; D call uncertain. Germline loops: CDR1 DFQATT, CDR2 SNEGSKA (reference sequence). This CDR3 spans 15 amino acids. V lost 4 bases, J lost 0 bases, and 14 bases lay in between. This CDR3 reads CSAKRLNPSTDTQYF. CDR3 bases: TGCAGTGCTAAACGGCTCAATCCTAGCACAGATACGCAGTATTTT.

This sequence joins TRBV25-1 and TRBJ1-2, with D maybe TRBD1 (6 bases). V dropped 2 bases and J dropped 8 bases, with 15 bases sitting between them. Germline V gene sequence: CDR1 MGHDK, CDR2 SYGVNS. The CDR3 length is 14 residues. DNA of the CDR3: TGTGCCAGCAGTGAAGCCGGGGGCCGGGCAGGCTACACCTTC. The encoded protein is CASSEAGGRAGYTF.

V and J are TRBV4-1 and TRBJ2-3; D remains unclear. The germline V and J ends were trimmed by 4 bases and 1 base, with 12 bases remaining between them. The CDR3 runs to 15 residues. CDR1 and CDR2 (germline): MGHRA, YSYEKL. As DNA, the CDR3 is TGCGCCAGCAGCCCCGGGTGGGCACGCACAGATACGCAGTATTTT. Its translation: CASSPGWARTDTQYF.

There are a few counts of this clonotype. The chain is built from TRBV15 and TRBJ2-7; 8 nucleotides match TRBD1. Unmatched junction bases numbered 11, after V lost 2 bases and J lost 5 bases. This CDR3 region has 16 residues. Germline V lookup: CDR1 LNHNV, CDR2 YYDKDF (reference sequence). The CDR3 bases are TGTGCCACCAGCAGACATCACCGGGACAGGATTCACGAGCAGTACTTC. It encodes CATSRHHRDRIHEQYF.